This T cell receptor beta chain was profiled in a study of radiation and T cells in renal cell carcinoma. For the study at large: Nephrectomy followed 15 Gy stereotactic body radiation by 4 weeks.

Study results and limitations: Without pretreatment biopsies, baseline tumor clonotype presence was undetermined. From baseline, blood top tumor clonotypes peaked at 2 weeks post-radiation.

In germline, CDR1 is SGHRS, CDR2 YFSETQ. V gave up 4 bases and J gave up 4 bases, with 12 bases separating them. This CDR3 has 14 residues. On this clone itself: The antigen is not known.

Time point here: blood 2 weeks post-SBRT. Treatment meaning: 15 Gy SBRT to primary tumor, nephrectomy 4 weeks later. Blood was sampled at baseline, 2 weeks and 4 weeks after SBRT. Produced via immunoSEQ multiplex PCR; TCRdb's table is partial and in-frame only. The data contain roughly 120,000 clones, roughly four fifths of them singletons. The rearrangement joins TRBV5-1 to TRBJ1-3; D not resolved. Material: blood, obtained from a patient whose treatment included radiotherapy and nephrectomy. The origin of this receptor is a woman between 55 and 75 years old with renal cell carcinoma. The CDR3 DNA reads as TGCGCCAGCAGCACTGCCCTGGAGGGAAACACCATATATTTT. It specifies CASSTALEGNTIYF.